This T cell receptor (beta chain) was sequenced for a study of beta chain features in type 1 diabetes. Broader study findings: Researchers caution that PCR might favor shorter templates, equally among patients and controls. Among patients with Type 1 diabetes, TCRB CDR3s were moderately but significantly shorter in every one of the four CD4+ subsets.

Deletions cut 3 bases from V and 1 base from J, with 9 bases between. Germline values: CDR1 SGHVS, CDR2 FQNEAQ. The CDR3 spans 14 residues. Points on this clone: What it recognizes is unknown.

TCRB transcripts that were expressed got sequenced, as all of the isolated RNA had been reverse transcribed. Generated by immunoSEQ multiplex PCR, the TCRdb table keeps only in-frame clones and is missing some. The sample has roughly 700,000 clones; roughly 12% are singletons. Sequenced: naive CD4+ T cells from blood. The TCR originated in a man aged 18-30 years with type 1 diabetes. The V gene is TRBV7-8, the J gene TRBJ1-2; D gene unclear. The CDR3 is CASSFRRFNYGYTF. CDR3 coding DNA: TGTGCCAGCAGCTTTCGCAGGTTTAACTATGGCTACACCTTC.